This TCR beta chain was obtained from a study of blood T cell repertoires in COVID-19. Study at large: COVID-19 samples from acute and convalescent phases originated in the United States, Italy and Spain.

Measured with immunoSEQ multiplex PCR; TCRdb has only the in-frame clones, and not every one. The sample lists about 64,000 clones; around 85% were seen once. The CDR3 length is 14 residues. The germline CDR1 and CDR2 sequences are SEHNR and FQNEAQ (reference sequence). Trimming shortened V by 5 bases and J by 4 bases, and 12 bases separated the two germline ends. Sequenced input: peripheral blood. This sequence joins TRBV7-9 and TRBJ1-3; no firm D call. The source of this sequence is a human donor in a cohort sampled during active COVID-19. CDR3 region: CASSHGRAGNTIYF. CDR3 nucleotide sequence: TGTGCCAGCAGCCACGGGAGGGCCGGAAACACCATATATTTT.